These T cell receptor beta chains were read from a single sample in a study of graft-versus-host responses after intestinal transplantation. Clones were read by immunoSEQ multiplex PCR, and TCRdb kept only the in-frame ones, dropping some. The data contain about 35,000 clones, over 90% of them singletons. What these receptors recognize is not known. The specimen was unstimulated CD8+ T cells sorted from spleen or lymph node cells, collected before transplant. Source of these receptors: a human donor who was the organ donor for an intestinal transplant. CDR3s include the opening cysteine and the closing phenylalanine or tryptophan.

TRBJ2-7 | 13 | TRBV28 | CASTPGPGYEQYF
TRBJ2-1 | 19 | TRBV10-2 | CASLGWWVGDREGYNEQFF
TRBJ2-7 | 13 | TRBV6-5 | CASQLAGDHEQYF
TRBJ2-1 | 16 | TRBV7-3 | CASSLRPRLSYNEQFF
TRBJ2-3 | 15 | TRBV5-1 | CASSLDGVGTDTQYF
TRBJ1-2 | 16 | TRBV10-3 | CAISESGTDTTYGYTF
TRBJ1-5 | 15 | TRBV4-3 | CASTLDRGYNQPQHF
TRBJ1-2 | 16 | TRBV4-3 | CASSQDRWDRTYGYTF
TRBJ2-4 | 13 | TRBV10-3 | CAISVIAKNIQYF
TRBJ2-3 | 14 | TRBV7-9 | CASLLATSTDTQYF
TRBJ2-7 | 16 | TRBV29-1 | CSVGTGTSGSWYEQYF
TRBJ2-1 | 15 | TRBV6-5 | CASSYRTSGIHEQFF
TRBJ1-6 | 15 | TRBV27 | CASSSRDRHNSPLHF
TRBJ1-4 | 16 | TRBV27 | CASSPLPTGRAEKLFF
TRBJ2-7 | 13 | TRBV5-6 | CASSSGLADEQYF
TRBJ1-2 | 16 | TRBV28 | CASSFPGQGDYYGYTF
TRBJ2-3 | 16 | TRBV7-9 | CASSLAPGLDVVTQYF
TRBJ2-1 | 18 | TRBV10-3 | CAISAGQVGGRGYNEQFF
TRBJ1-2 | 16 | TRBV10-3 | CAISEQRLRTVYGYTF
TRBJ2-4 | 18 | TRBV19 | CASSFQLAGAGAKNIQYF
TRBJ1-2 | 15 | TRBV4-3 | CASRADPGDPYGYTF
TRBJ1-4 | 14 | TRBV27 | CASRSGTGGEKLFF
TRBJ2-1 | 13 | TRBV25-1 | CASTVGGYNEQFF
TRBJ2-7 | 14 | TRBV19 | CASSVTLRAYEQYF
TRBJ1-4 | 16 | TRBV4-1 | CASSQDGTLTNEKLFF
TRBJ2-3 | 18 | TRBV7-9 | CASSLAWRSAARTDTQYF
TRBJ1-1 | 13 | TRBV9 | CASSVQVYTEAFF